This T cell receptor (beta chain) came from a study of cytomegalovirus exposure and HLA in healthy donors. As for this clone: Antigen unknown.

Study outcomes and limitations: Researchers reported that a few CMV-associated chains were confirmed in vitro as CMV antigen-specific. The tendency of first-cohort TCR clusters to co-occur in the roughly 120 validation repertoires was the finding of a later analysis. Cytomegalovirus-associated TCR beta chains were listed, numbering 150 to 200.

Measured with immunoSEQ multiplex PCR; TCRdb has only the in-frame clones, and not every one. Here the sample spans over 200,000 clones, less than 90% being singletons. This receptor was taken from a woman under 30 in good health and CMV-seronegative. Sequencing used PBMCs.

CDR3 residues: CASSDPGRQKGNTIYF. The CDR3 DNA follows: TGTGCCAGCAGTGATCCCGGACGACAGAAGGGAAACACCATATATTTT. This chain joins TRBV2 and TRBJ1-3, with a weak D call TRBD1 (5 bases). Trimming left V 3 bases short and J 4 bases short, with 16 bases between. The length of the CDR3 is 16 residues. Per the germline V gene, CDR1 is SNHLY and CDR2 is FYNNEI.